A single sample gave rise to the 30 T cell receptor beta chains below, sequenced in a study of T cell responses to AZD1222 COVID-19 vaccine. Generated by immunoSEQ multiplex PCR, the TCRdb table keeps only in-frame clones and is missing some. In the table there are 75,000 to 100,000 clones, 70% to 90% of which are singletons. This specimen was peripheral blood, taken on day 0 of AZD1222 vaccination. The receptors shown here come from an adult in good health.

The CDR3 region has the DNA TGTGCCAGCAGCACCTCCGGGACAGATAATTCACCCCTCCACTTT. Translating it yields CASSTSGTDNSPLHF. This chain uses TRBV9 with TRBJ1-6; 7 nucleotides align to TRBD1. There are 15 residues in the CDR3. Trimming removed 4 bases from V and 5 bases from J; junction bases left unmatched: 6. CDR1 is SGDLS and CDR2 is YYNGEE in the germline V gene.

The count of this clone is one. The chain carries TRBV7-2 and TRBJ1-6, with a weak D call TRBD1 (5 bases). The CDR3 consists of 15 residues. Germline-derived CDR1 and CDR2 are SGHTA and FQGNSA. The ends were cut back, 1 base at V and 7 bases at J, with 11 bases in the middle. DNA for the CDR3: TGTGCCAGCAGCTTAGTGGCAGGGCCGAATTCACCCCTCCACTTT. Translating gives CASSLVAGPNSPLHF.

In this sample, this clone turned up once. The rearrangement uses TRBV28 and TRBJ1-6, with 9 bases identical to TRBD1. The germline V gene has CDR1 MDHEN and CDR2 SYDVKM. The CDR3 extends over 15 amino acids. J lost 6 bases, V lost 9 bases, and 9 bases had no gene match. The CDR3 is CASRPGQGINSPLHF. The CDR3 nucleotides read TGTGCCAGTAGGCCGGGACAGGGTATTAATTCACCCCTCCACTTT.

This chain connects TRBV4-3 to TRBJ1-6, with 7 bases matching TRBD1. Unmatched junction bases numbered 5, after V lost 2 bases and J lost 7 bases. The germline V gene has CDR1 LGHNA and CDR2 YSLEER. This CDR3 has 15 residues. CDR3 sequence (DNA): TGCGCCAGCAGCCAATCAGGGACAGAGAATTCACCCCTCCACTTT. Protein product: CASSQSGTENSPLHF.

The rearrangement links TRBV28 to TRBJ2-3; tentatively, D is TRBD2 (6 bases). V dropped 6 bases and J dropped 2 bases, with 15 bases sitting between them. This CDR3 comprises 15 residues. The germline V gene encodes CDR1 MDHEN and CDR2 SYDVKM. The DNA for the CDR3 is TGTGCCAGCAGCTCCCGCCGGGGGAACACAGATACGCAGTATTTT. Translated, it gives CASSSRRGNTDTQYF.

The chain is built from TRBV24-1 and TRBJ2-7; 7 positions agree with TRBD1. The junction had 10 bases not matched to a gene; V was cut back by 10 bases and J by 2 bases. Germline-derived CDR1 and CDR2 are KGHDR and SFDVKD. There are 14 residues in the CDR3. This CDR3 reads CATNTRDRPYEQYF. The CDR3 DNA follows: TGTGCCACGAACACCAGGGACAGACCCTACGAGCAGTACTTC.

The rearrangement links TRBV14 to TRBJ2-3, with a weak D call TRBD2 (5 bases). The germline CDR1 and CDR2 sequences are SGHDN and FVKESK. The V end was cut by 3 bases, the J end by 6 bases, with 25 bases between. The CDR3 length is 18 residues. CDR3 sequence: CASSHRRSGSSAWDTQYF. The CDR3 DNA reads TGTGCCAGCAGCCACAGGAGGTCGGGGTCTTCAGCCTGGGATACGCAGTATTTT.

The chain has TRBV7-2 and TRBJ1-5, with 7 bases lining up with TRBD1. This CDR3 contains 15 residues. Unmatched junction bases numbered 7, after V lost 2 bases and J lost 6 bases. The germline CDR1 and CDR2 sequences are SGHTA and FQGNSA. The CDR3 DNA is TGTGCCAGCAGCTTATCAGGGGGAGCCTTTCAGCCCCAGCATTTT. It specifies CASSLSGGAFQPQHF.

This clone was observed a few times. The chain recombines TRBV18 with TRBJ2-2; D not resolved. Germline-derived CDR1 and CDR2 are KGHSH and LQKENI. This CDR3 region has 13 residues. V lost 3 bases and J 8 bases, leaving 10 bases between the germline ends. CDR3 sequence (DNA): TGTGCCAGCTCACCTACCCTGGCAGGGGAGCTGTTTTTT. It encodes CASSPTLAGELFF.

The chain recombines TRBV18 with TRBJ2-7; D assignment may be TRBD1 or TRBD2 (6 bases each). The V end lost 6 bases, the J end lost 3 bases, and 12 bases lay between the germline ends. Germline V gene lookup returns CDR1 KGHSH and CDR2 LQKENI. The CDR3 extends over 13 amino acids. CDR3 loop: CASSGGQNYEQYF. Here the CDR3 DNA reads TGTGCCAGCTCCGGGGGACAAAACTACGAGCAGTACTTC.

This rearrangement joins TRBV19 to TRBJ1-2, with 8 bases lining up with TRBD1. The germline V gene encodes CDR1 LNHDA and CDR2 SQIVND (reference sequence). V lost 3 bases and J lost 3; bases outside the gene matches: 6. The CDR3 has 15 residues. In nucleotides, the CDR3 is TGTGCCAGTAGTATTCAGGCAGGGGGCGACTATGGCTACACCTTC. Amino acids: CASSIQAGGDYGYTF.

The J gene is TRBJ1-3, the V gene TRBV27, with 10 bases lining up with TRBD1. J gave up 2 bases and V 5 bases, and 3 bases lay outside the gene matches. The CDR3 spans 15 residues. Germline CDR1 reads MNHEY; CDR2 reads SMNVEV (reference sequence). CDR3 nucleotides: TGTGCCAGCAGTCCTGGACAGGGGGCTGGAAACACCATATATTTT. Translated, it gives CASSPGQGAGNTIYF.

The chain recombines TRBV10-3 with TRBJ1-5; D is ambiguous. Trimming shortened V by 0 bases and J by 7 bases, and 10 bases separated the two germline ends. Germline V gene lookup returns CDR1 ENHRY and CDR2 SYGVKD. The CDR3 runs to 14 residues. CDR3 amino acids: CAISESPSEQPQHF. CDR3 nucleotides: TGTGCCATCAGTGAGTCCCCCTCGGAACAGCCCCAGCATTTT.

This clone was detected only a few times. J is TRBJ2-1 and V is TRBV24-1; 8 positions match TRBD1. J gave up 5 bases and V 4 bases, and 6 bases lay outside the gene matches. The CDR3 consists of 15 residues. Germline V CDR1 and CDR2: KGHDR, SFDVKD. DNA for the CDR3: TGTGCCACCAGTGACCGACCGACAGGGGACAATGAGCAGTTCTTC. Its protein product is CATSDRPTGDNEQFF.

The CDR3 nucleotides read TGTGCCAGCAGCCAAGATCAGGGACAGGGACGCTATGGCTACACCTTC. It is translated as CASSQDQGQGRYGYTF. The gene calls are TRBV3-1 (or the pseudogene TRBV3-2) and TRBJ1-2; 9 nucleotides line up with TRBD1. The CDR3 has 16 amino acids. Germline-derived CDR1 and CDR2 are LGHDT and YNNKEL (reference sequence). Trimming took 0 bases from V and 4 from J; bases not matched to a gene: 6.

This clone was observed a single time. This chain connects TRBV5-1 to TRBJ2-5, with 7 bases identical to TRBD1. There are 14 residues in the CDR3. Germline V gene sequence: CDR1 SGHRS, CDR2 YFSETQ. Trimming cost V 1 base and J 5 bases; bases outside gene matches: 5. The CDR3 loop is CASSLTGVRETQYF. The CDR3 DNA is TGCGCCAGCAGCTTGACAGGGGTAAGGGAGACCCAGTACTTC. Looking up the rest from reference TRBV5-1 and TRBJ2-5 gives the full variable domain: KAGVTQTPRYLIKTRGQQVTLSCSPISGHRSVSWYQQTPGQGLQFLFEYFSETQRNKGNFPGRFSGRQFSNSRSEMNVSTLELGDSALYLCASSLTGVRETQYFGPGTRLLVL.

V and J are TRBV27 and TRBJ1-4, with D uncertain. Germline CDR1 MNHEY, CDR2 SMNVEV (reference sequence). The V gene lost 5 bases and the J gene lost 4 bases, with 8 bases spanning the gap. CDR3 length: 13 amino acids. The chain's CDR3 is CASSPRDNEKLFF. The CDR3 DNA follows: TGTGCCAGCAGTCCTCGGGATAATGAAAAACTGTTTTTT.

The gene calls are TRBV5-4 and TRBJ2-2; 8 bases fit TRBD2. This CDR3 is built from 17 residues. V lost 4 bases and J lost 5; bases outside the gene matches: 13. Germline V gene data show CDR1 as SGHNT and CDR2 as YYREEE (reference sequence). As DNA, the CDR3 is TGTGCCAGCAGCCCGGGAGGGCCAGCGGGAGTGACCGGGGAGCTGTTTTTT. Translating gives CASSPGGPAGVTGELFF.

CDR3 bases: TGTGCCAGCAGTTTAGGCCCCCCAGGGGCAACTAATGAAAAACTGTTTTTT. As protein: CASSLGPPGATNEKLFF. The chain has TRBV27 and TRBJ1-4, with D tentatively TRBD1 (6 bases). V gave up 2 bases and J gave up 0 bases, with 13 bases separating them. The germline V gene encodes CDR1 MNHEY and CDR2 SMNVEV (reference sequence). CDR3 length equals 17 residues.

As to this clone: Other DNA sequences in this specimen translate into the identical CDR3. The genes are TRBV7-2 and TRBJ2-7; D remains unclear. Trimming left V 2 bases short and J 3 bases short, with 5 bases between. Per germline, CDR1 SGHTA and CDR2 FQGNSA. This CDR3 region has 12 residues. The CDR3 coding sequence is TGTGCCAGCAGCTTAACGGGCTACGAGCAGTACTTC. Protein: CASSLTGYEQYF.

The genes are TRBV9 and TRBJ2-2; no reliable D call. Per the germline V gene, CDR1 is SGDLS and CDR2 is YYNGEE. The CDR3 sequence is 16 residues long. Trimming left V 0 bases short and J 5 bases short, with 14 bases between. As DNA, the CDR3 is TGTGCCAGCAGCGTAGGGGTTGGCGATCTAACCGGGGAGCTGTTTTTT. Its protein product is CASSVGVGDLTGELFF.

This sequence joins TRBV19 and TRBJ2-2; 10 bases agree with TRBD1. From germline, CDR1 is LNHDA and CDR2 SQIVND (reference sequence). The CDR3 consists of 14 residues. With V trimmed by 6 bases and J by 7 bases, 5 bases remained unmatched. CDR3 protein: CASRDRGINGELFF. CDR3 DNA sequence: TGTGCCAGTAGGGACAGGGGGATTAACGGGGAGCTGTTTTTT.

The V gene is TRBV5-1, the J gene TRBJ2-3; 12 nucleotides line up with TRBD1. CDR1 is SGHRS and CDR2 is YFSETQ in the germline V gene. After removal of 4 bases from V and 1 base from J, the junction contained 7 bases not matched to a gene. This CDR3 region has 17 residues. The CDR3 DNA reads TGCGCCAGCAGCCCAACAGGGACAGGGGGCGGCACAGATACGCAGTATTTT. This sequence encodes CASSPTGTGGGTDTQYF.

This chain uses TRBV11-2 with TRBJ2-7; unclear D gene. The V gene's germline CDR1 is SGHAT and CDR2 FQNNGV. The V end was cut by 6 bases, the J end by 0 bases, with 12 bases between. The CDR3 is made up of 14 amino acids. The CDR3 spells CASRLRVLSYEQYF. The CDR3 DNA reads as TGTGCCAGCAGGCTTAGGGTACTCTCCTACGAGCAGTACTTC.

The genes are TRBV5-8 and TRBJ1-1; 10 bases align to TRBD1. This CDR3 contains 18 residues. After removal of 4 bases from V and 4 bases from J, the junction contained 16 bases not matched to a gene. CDR1 is SGHTS, CDR2 YDEGEE, per germline. The DNA of the CDR3 is TGTGCCAGCAGCCAAACGCTTGGGGGGACAGGGGAAGGCACTGAAGCTTTCTTT. It encodes CASSQTLGGTGEGTEAFF.

V usage is TRBV6-6 and J usage is TRBJ1-5, with TRBD1 matching 10 bases. The CDR3 has 15 residues. Germline lookup yields CDR1 MNHNY and CDR2 SVGAGI (reference sequence). V was clipped by 6 bases and J by 7 bases; unmatched bases: 9. The CDR3 protein is CASSPGTGARQPQHF. The CDR3 nucleotides read TGTGCCAGCAGCCCTGGGACAGGGGCTAGGCAGCCCCAGCATTTT.

The V call is TRBV19, the J call TRBJ1-2; no clear D. V shed 5 bases and J shed 8 bases, with 18 bases lying between them. This CDR3 is built from 14 residues. CDR1 and CDR2 (germline): LNHDA, SQIVND (reference sequence). The CDR3 coding sequence is TGTGCCAGTAGTGAAGGAGGTCGCGCGGGGGGCTACACCTTC. Amino acid sequence: CASSEGGRAGGYTF.

This chain uses TRBV4-2 with TRBJ2-5; TRBD2 aligns across 16 bases. The CDR3 consists of 20 residues. From germline, CDR1 is LGHNA and CDR2 YNFKEQ. Germline trimming cut 1 base from V and 4 bases from J; bases unmatched to any gene: 12. The CDR3 DNA sequence: TGTGCCAGCAGCCAAGGGGGGACTAGCGGGAGGGTCCGGTGGGTAGAGACCCAGTACTTC. Translation gives CASSQGGTSGRVRWVETQYF.

J is TRBJ1-5 and V is TRBV29-1; no clear D gene. Between the trimmed V and J ends, which lost 4 bases and 2 bases, there was a span of 9 bases. The CDR3 spans 13 residues. In germline, CDR1 is SQVTM, CDR2 ANQGSEA. CDR3 DNA sequence: TGCAGCGTTGCCTATGACCGCAATCAGCCCCAGCATTTT. It is translated as CSVAYDRNQPQHF.

The chain combines TRBV5-4 with TRBJ2-3, with TRBD2 matching over 7 bases. The CDR3 totals 16 residues. V lost 7 bases, J lost 2 bases, and 13 bases stayed unmatched. The germline V gene has CDR1 SGHNT and CDR2 YYREEE (reference sequence). The CDR3: CASRRELAPNTDTQYF. CDR3 bases: TGTGCCAGCCGTCGGGAACTAGCGCCCAACACAGATACGCAGTATTTT.